These 20 T cell receptor beta chains were sequenced from one sample in a study of T cell repertoires in cytomegalovirus infection. TCRdb ran MiXCR on the reads and lists one entry per CDR3 protein. The data show tens of thousands of distinct CDR3 sequences, with over 3.5% seen just once and 20% to 25% held by the top ten. Sequencing input: PBMCs. The receptors come from a human donor in good health (CMV status not recorded). Some clones in this sample may be carry-over from other donors' samples.

This clonotype was counted ten times or more. The rearrangement joins TRBV7-2 to TRBJ1-3; D possibly corresponds to TRBD1 (6 bases). This CDR3 is built from 16 residues. V shed 5 bases and J shed 3 bases, with 17 bases lying between them. CDR1 SGHTA and CDR2 FQGNSA come from the germline V gene. CDR3 in DNA: TGTGCCAGCAGCCCGCGACAGGCTATTCGTGGAAACACCATATATTTT. Its translation is CASSPRQAIRGNTIYF.

The sample holds many counts of this clonotype. The chain joins TRBV7-2 to TRBJ2-3; 11 nucleotides align to TRBD2. CDR3 length equals 15 residues. Germline V CDR1 and CDR2: SGHTA, FQGNSA. The trim removed 4 bases at V and 1 base at J, leaving 1 base unmatched. CDR3 in amino acids: CASSSTSGGTDTQYF. CDR3 coding DNA: TGTGCCAGCAGCTCGACTAGCGGGGGCACAGATACGCAGTATTTT.

This clonotype occurred many times. The rearrangement links TRBV29-1 to TRBJ1-1; D call uncertain. Between the trimmed V and J ends, which lost 7 bases and 0 bases, there was a span of 6 bases. CDR3 length: 11 residues. From germline, CDR1 is SQVTM and CDR2 ANQGSEA. CDR3 sequence reads: CSASLNTEAFF. For the CDR3, the DNA is TGCAGCGCCTCACTGAACACTGAAGCTTTCTTT.

About this clonotype: Sequence at one end of the junction differs from germline and may be a read error. The genes are TRBV7-2 and TRBJ2-7, with D perhaps TRBD1 (6 bases). CDR1 and CDR2 from the germline V gene are SGHTA and FQGNSA. CDR3 size: 13 residues. CDR3 sequence reads: CASSLGHTYKQYF. The DNA for the CDR3 is TGTGCCAGCAGCTTGGGACATACCTACAAGCAGTACTTC.

In this sample, this clonotype turned up many times. The CDR3 spells CASSLSRDTEAFF. DNA of the CDR3: TGTGCCAGCAGCTTGTCGAGGGACACTGAAGCTTTCTTT. The rearrangement links TRBV7-9 to TRBJ1-1; no clear D. The CDR3 consists of 13 residues. Germline loops: CDR1 SEHNR, CDR2 FQNEAQ (reference sequence). V gave up 3 bases and J gave up 3 bases, with 8 bases separating them.

Many counts were recorded for this clonotype. The chain employs TRBV12-3 or TRBV12-4 and TRBJ1-1, with D uncertain. This CDR3 is 14 amino acids long. V was cut by 7 bases and J by 1 base, with 13 bases left in between. The CDR3 loop is CASTPRFSNTEAFF. The CDR3 nucleotides are TGTGCCAGCACTCCGAGGTTTTCGAACACTGAAGCTTTCTTT.

This clonotype has ten or more counts. The germline gene is not matched at one end of the junction; a read error may be the cause. The V call is TRBV4-1, the J call TRBJ1-1; perhaps TRBD1 as D (5 bases). The CDR3 consists of 20 residues. Germline V lookup: CDR1 MGHRA, CDR2 YSYEKL. CDR3 sequence reads: CASSSQPLPGLPRRNTEAFF. CDR3 DNA: TGTGCCAGCAGCTCCCAACCCCTACCGGGACTCCCCCGTAGGAACACTGAAGCTTTCTTT.

This clonotype was seen ten or more times. This rearrangement joins TRBV7-2 to TRBJ2-7; D is perhaps TRBD1 (6 bases). Germline CDR1 is SGHTA and CDR2 is FQGNSA. V was cut by 4 bases and J by 3 bases, with 13 bases left in between. This CDR3 has 14 amino acids. CDR3 nucleotides: TGTGCCAGCAGCTCCAGGGGTGGGAACTACGAGCAGTACTTC. Translating it yields CASSSRGGNYEQYF.

V and J are TRBV7-2 and TRBJ1-2; 9 nucleotides agree with TRBD1. Germline lookup yields CDR1 SGHTA and CDR2 FQGNSA. The junction had 25 bases not matched to a gene; V was cut back by 3 bases and J by 8 bases. The CDR3 length is 20 residues. The CDR3 region has the DNA TGTGCCAGCAGCTTCGTTGGGACAGGGACGACATCGTACGTCTTGGGGGGCTACACCTTC. Its protein is CASSFVGTGTTSYVLGGYTF.

This clonotype was picked up a small number of times. The gene calls are TRBV7-3 and TRBJ2-1; D uncertain. CDR3 length equals 17 residues. The V end was cut by 1 base, the J end by 4 bases, with 17 bases between. The germline V gene has CDR1 SGHTA and CDR2 FQGTGA. CDR3 protein: CASSLNGVGNGYNEQFF. DNA of the CDR3: TGTGCCAGCAGCTTAAACGGCGTGGGGAACGGTTACAATGAGCAGTTCTTC.

The chain carries TRBV12-3 or TRBV12-4 and TRBJ2-1; no clear D. The length of the CDR3 is 12 residues. Trimming cost V 3 bases and J 7 bases, with 7 bases left between them. The CDR3 is CASSLSANEQFF. The CDR3 DNA follows: TGTGCCAGCAGTTTGTCAGCTAATGAGCAGTTCTTC.

This clonotype was observed at least ten times. The rearrangement joins TRBV6-1 to TRBJ2-7; possible D gene TRBD1, 6 bases. Germline assignment: CDR1 MNHNS and CDR2 SASEGT. The V gene lost 0 bases and the J gene lost 6 bases, with 12 bases spanning the gap. The CDR3 consists of 14 residues. The CDR3 DNA reads as TGTGCCAGCAGTGAAGCCACCAGGGGTGCCGAGCAGTACTTC. Amino acids: CASSEATRGAEQYF.

This clonotype was picked up many times. The rearrangement uses TRBV11-2 and TRBJ2-6, with D tentatively TRBD1 (5 bases). Trimming took 1 base from V and 2 from J, leaving 15 bases between them. The CDR3 totals 18 residues. Germline values: CDR1 SGHAT, CDR2 FQNNGV. CDR3 amino acids: CASSLGLPGNTGANVLTF. The CDR3 nucleotides are TGTGCCAGCAGCTTAGGTCTGCCAGGGAACACTGGGGCCAACGTCCTGACTTTC.

The gene calls are TRBV7-2 and TRBJ2-3; tentatively, D is TRBD1 or TRBD2 (6 bases each). The CDR3 length is 17 residues. Trimming stripped 0 bases from V and 8 bases from J, with 21 bases between. The germline CDR1 and CDR2 sequences are SGHTA and FQGNSA. CDR3 in amino acids: CASSLAIAEGVQVTQYF. The CDR3 DNA reads TGTGCCAGCAGCTTAGCGATAGCGGAGGGGGTCCAGGTTACGCAGTATTTT.

This clonotype was recorded at least ten times. The chain joins TRBV28 to TRBJ1-5, with D unclear. V was cut by 6 bases and J by 2 bases, with 14 bases left in between. In germline, CDR1 is MDHEN, CDR2 SYDVKM. This CDR3 contains 15 residues. The CDR3 sequence is CASRLPTRGNQPQHF. CDR3 bases: TGTGCCAGCAGGTTACCGACGCGTGGCAATCAGCCCCAGCATTTT. Full variable domain (remainder filled in from reference TRBV28 and TRBJ1-5): DVKVTQSSRYLVKRTGEKVFLECVQDMDHENMFWYRQDPGLGLRLIYFSYDVKMKEKGDIPEGYSVSREKKERFSLILESASTNQTSMYLCASRLPTRGNQPQHFGDGTRLSIL.

In this sample, this clonotype turned up many times. The V and J genes are TRBV20-1 and TRBJ1-2; TRBD1 aligns across 8 bases. The CDR3 is 11 amino acids. Germline V CDR1 and CDR2: DFQATT, SNEGSKA (reference sequence). The CDR3 sequence is CSAQGAWGYTF. CDR3 bases: TGCAGCGCCCAGGGGGCGTGGGGCTACACCTTC.

This clonotype was seen many times. The rearrangement joins TRBV10-3 to TRBJ2-1; D is perhaps TRBD1 or TRBD2 (5 bases each). This CDR3 is built from 15 residues. The V end was cut by 4 bases, the J end by 0 bases, with 10 bases between. Germline lookup yields CDR1 ENHRY and CDR2 SYGVKD. The CDR3 region has the DNA TGTGCCATCAGTGTGGGGGAGACCTCCTACAATGAGCAGTTCTTC. Its protein is CAISVGETSYNEQFF.

This clonotype has at least ten counts. The chain recombines TRBV12-3 or TRBV12-4 with TRBJ2-1; 11 positions agree with TRBD2. The CDR3 runs 14 residues. J gave up 6 bases and V 7 bases, and 5 bases lay outside the gene matches. The CDR3 spells CASNSGGDRNEQFF. The CDR3 nucleotides are TGTGCCAGCAATAGCGGGGGGGACCGCAATGAGCAGTTCTTC.

This clonotype was detected many times. The V call is TRBV10-3, the J call TRBJ1-2; TRBD1 agrees at 7 bases. Germline CDR1 ENHRY, CDR2 SYGVKD. After removal of 7 bases from V and 4 bases from J, the junction contained 9 bases not matched to a gene. This CDR3 contains 14 residues. The CDR3 spells CAITPGGTVYGYTF. The CDR3 DNA follows: TGTGCCATCACCCCAGGAGGGACAGTCTATGGCTACACCTTC.

This clonotype was seen many times. The V and J genes are TRBV4-1 and TRBJ2-5, with TRBD2 matching 14 bases. Losses at the gene ends were 0 bases for V and 7 bases for J; bases not matched to a gene: 7. Germline V gene data show CDR1 as MGHRA and CDR2 as YSYEKL. This CDR3 region has 17 residues. The CDR3 reads CASSQDMTSGRAGTQYF. The CDR3 coding sequence is TGCGCCAGCAGCCAAGACATGACTAGCGGGAGGGCCGGGACCCAGTACTTC.